This TCR beta chain was identified during a study of shared clonotypes between healthy human individuals. Whole-study context: The cohort had a couple of women and a few men, ages 18 to 49. Overall study results and limits: The genetic and exposure-history diversity represented was limited by few donors. It was observed that about 5% of naive CD4 clonotypes were shared across four donors.

CD8 cells regarded as naive lacked CD45RO, were positively chosen for CCR7, and omitted terminally differentiated effector memory CD45RA+ cells. Replicate PCRs for sorted subsets used roughly 200 ng DNA; this equaled 25,000 to 30,000 T cell genomes. Generated by immunoSEQ multiplex PCR, the TCRdb table keeps only in-frame clones and is missing some. The sample has roughly 590,000 clones; around 95% are singletons. In the case of this clone: What it binds is not known.

Germline CDR1 MNHEY, CDR2 SMNVEV (reference sequence). This CDR3 comprises 17 residues. V lost 3 bases, J lost 0 bases, and 14 bases lay in between. The sample comprised naive CD8+ T cells sorted from blood. This receptor was identified in a woman under 40 in good health. This chain links TRBV27 with TRBJ1-4; no clear D gene. This CDR3 reads CASSFVQSNPTNEKLFF. In nucleotides, the CDR3 is TGTGCCAGCAGTTTTGTGCAGTCTAATCCAACTAATGAAAAACTGTTTTTT.